These T cell receptor beta chains were read from a single sample in a study of memory CD4+ T cells and cytomegalovirus serostatus. Sequencing was performed with immunoSEQ multiplex PCR; in TCRdb, only in-frame clones are kept and a portion is missing. The top ten clones hold 0.85% to 0.95% of a sample with 50,000 to 75,000 clones, around four fifths of them seen once. Material for sequencing was memory CD4+ T cells from blood. These receptors all come from an adult in good health and CMV-seronegative. Both conserved end residues are trimmed from each CDR3. A D gene is named only where the DNA matches it firmly.

d_call	v_call	j_call	cdr3_aa
TRBD1	TRBV29-1	TRBJ1-2	SVPRAGGHGYT
TRBD1	TRBV6-1	TRBJ1-1	ASSVGQPGTEAF
NA	TRBV2	TRBJ1-6	ASSELGRGRSPLH
NA	TRBV5-1	TRBJ1-1	ASSLSGTTEAF
NA	TRBV23-1	TRBJ2-2	ASSQWKIKGRKTGELF
NA	TRBV30	TRBJ1-4	AWSLGRREKLF
TRBD2	TRBV19	TRBJ2-7	ASSIAGGRDEQY
TRBD2	TRBV4-1	TRBJ2-7	ASSQEDRTTSGTFYEQY
NA	TRBV20-1	TRBJ2-7	SASYAYEQY
TRBD2	TRBV4-1	TRBJ2-1	ASSQKMGLADYNEQF
NA	TRBV28	TRBJ2-7	ASSFALTGLTYEQY
NA	TRBV5-1	TRBJ1-5	ASSLADPNQPQH
NA	TRBV6-6	TRBJ1-5	ASSYGQTRTPQH
NA	TRBV6-1	TRBJ1-5	ASSETYSNQPQH
NA	TRBV9	TRBJ2-2	ASSTRGTGELF
TRBD2	TRBV2	TRBJ2-1	ASSSSGGVYNEQF
NA	TRBV25-1	TRBJ1-6	ASSDAGQHNSPLH
NA	TRBV12-5	TRBJ1-5	ASGLDNMVQH
NA	TRBV28	TRBJ1-5	ASSSPRTRSNQPQH
TRBD2	TRBV30	TRBJ2-1	AWSVATSGRIRGEQF
NA	TRBV6-4	TRBJ2-3	ASSDSTRAPTDTQY
TRBD1	TRBV15	TRBJ2-1	ATSIRTGFNEQF
NA	TRBV7-2	TRBJ1-2	ASSLDTNYGYT
NA	TRBV6-1	TRBJ1-4	ASKDSPRTEKLF
NA	TRBV2	TRBJ1-1	ARKNGAAMGTEAF
NA	TRBV28	TRBJ1-5	ASSLLGEPQH
TRBD2	TRBV5-1	TRBJ2-1	ASSLGASGRHDEQF
TRBD1	TRBV11-3	TRBJ2-5	ASSNALGQGAFETQY
TRBD1	TRBV7-9	TRBJ1-1	ASSPQGGPNTEAF
NA	TRBV28	TRBJ1-6	ASSARTLAYNSPLH
NA	TRBV4-1	TRBJ2-5	ASSVGGGRGIVKY
NA	TRBV7-9	TRBJ1-2	ASGSATPKRDGYT
NA	TRBV5-1	TRBJ1-2	ASSLVVQGGDGYT
NA	TRBV14	TRBJ2-6	ASSQVGKGSSGANVLT
NA	TRBV11-2	TRBJ1-5	ASSLASGILEPQH
NA	TRBV5-1	TRBJ1-1	ASSPGPLDGTEAF
NA	TRBV5-6	TRBJ1-2	ASSYSRGVAGYT
NA	TRBV19	TRBJ1-2	ASSIDRQYGYT
NA	TRBV4-1	TRBJ2-7	ASSHPRFGEQY
NA	TRBV28	TRBJ1-1	ASSPSGRTEAF
NA	TRBV16	TRBJ1-6	ASSQPQGYNSPLH
TRBD1	TRBV30	TRBJ1-3	AWQPRWAWTDRRSFSSGNTIY
NA	TRBV7-2	TRBJ2-1	ASSSGFIKGEQF
TRBD2	TRBV5-1	TRBJ2-1	ASSTGRGVTNEQF
NA	TRBV28	TRBJ2-7	ASGRQY
NA	TRBV11-3	TRBJ2-6	ASSLEPGGANVLT
TRBD2	TRBV7-2	TRBJ2-1	ASSLMSSGVNEQF
NA	TRBV27	TRBJ1-4	ASSDATNEKLF
NA	TRBV28	TRBJ1-1	ASSPPANTEAF
NA	TRBV27	TRBJ2-1	ASSFLTSYNEQF
NA	TRBV7-2	TRBJ2-5	ASSPGTGGETQY
TRBD1	TRBV5-1	TRBJ1-2	ASSLVGGRGSYGYT
TRBD1	TRBV30	TRBJ2-7	ASTAGGINEQY
TRBD2	TRBV5-1	TRBJ2-2	ASSLETSGSELF